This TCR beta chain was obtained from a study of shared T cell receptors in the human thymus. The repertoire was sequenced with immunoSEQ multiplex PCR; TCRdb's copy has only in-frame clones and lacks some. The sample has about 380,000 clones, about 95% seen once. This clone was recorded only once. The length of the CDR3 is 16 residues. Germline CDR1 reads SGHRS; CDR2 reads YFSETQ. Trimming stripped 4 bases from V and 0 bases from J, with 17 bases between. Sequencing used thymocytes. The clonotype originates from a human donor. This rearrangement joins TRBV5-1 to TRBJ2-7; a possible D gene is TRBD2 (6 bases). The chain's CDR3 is CASSNFSGESSYEQYF. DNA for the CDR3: TGCGCCAGCAGCAATTTTAGCGGAGAGAGCTCCTACGAGCAGTACTTC.